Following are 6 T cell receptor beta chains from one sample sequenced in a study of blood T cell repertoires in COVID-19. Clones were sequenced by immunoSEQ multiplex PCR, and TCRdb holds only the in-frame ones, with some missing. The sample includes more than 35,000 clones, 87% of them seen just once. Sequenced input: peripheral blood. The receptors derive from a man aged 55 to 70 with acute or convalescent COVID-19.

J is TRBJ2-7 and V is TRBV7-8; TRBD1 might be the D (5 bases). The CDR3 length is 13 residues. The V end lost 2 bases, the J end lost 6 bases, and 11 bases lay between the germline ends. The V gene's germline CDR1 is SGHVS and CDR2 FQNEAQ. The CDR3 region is CASSLLGQGEQYF. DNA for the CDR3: TGTGCCAGCAGCTTACTGGGGCAGGGCGAGCAGTACTTC.

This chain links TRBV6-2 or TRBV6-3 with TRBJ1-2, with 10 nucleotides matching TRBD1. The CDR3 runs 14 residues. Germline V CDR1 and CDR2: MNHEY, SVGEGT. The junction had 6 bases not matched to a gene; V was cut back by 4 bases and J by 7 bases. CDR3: CASSSETGGSGYTF. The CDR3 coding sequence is TGTGCCAGCAGTTCCGAGACAGGGGGCTCTGGCTACACCTTC.

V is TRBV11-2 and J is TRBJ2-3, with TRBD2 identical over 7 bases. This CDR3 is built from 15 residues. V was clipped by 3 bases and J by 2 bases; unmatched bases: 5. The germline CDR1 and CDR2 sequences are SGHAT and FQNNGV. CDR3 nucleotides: TGTGCCAGCAGCTTCTCGCGACTAGCCACAGATACGCAGTATTTT. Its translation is CASSFSRLATDTQYF. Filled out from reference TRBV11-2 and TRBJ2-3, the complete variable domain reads EAGVAQSPRYKIIEKRQSVAFWCNPISGHATLYWYQQILGQGPKLLIQFQNNGVVDDSQLPKDRFSAERLKGVDSTLKIQPAKLEDSAVYLCASSFSRLATDTQYFGPGTRLTVL.

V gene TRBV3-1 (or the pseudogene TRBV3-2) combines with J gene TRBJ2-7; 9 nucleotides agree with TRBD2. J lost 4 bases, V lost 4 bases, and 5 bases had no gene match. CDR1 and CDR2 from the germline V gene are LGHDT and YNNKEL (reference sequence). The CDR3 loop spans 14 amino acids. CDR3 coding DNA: TGTGCCAGCAGCCCCGGGACTAGCCCTTACGAGCAGTACGTC. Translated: CASSPGTSPYEQYV.

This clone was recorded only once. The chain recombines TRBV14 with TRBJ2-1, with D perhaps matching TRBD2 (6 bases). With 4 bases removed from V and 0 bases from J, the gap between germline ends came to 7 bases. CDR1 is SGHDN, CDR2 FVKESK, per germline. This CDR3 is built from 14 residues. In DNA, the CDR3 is TGTGCCAGCAGCCTAGCGGACTCCTACAATGAGCAGTTCTTC. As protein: CASSLADSYNEQFF.

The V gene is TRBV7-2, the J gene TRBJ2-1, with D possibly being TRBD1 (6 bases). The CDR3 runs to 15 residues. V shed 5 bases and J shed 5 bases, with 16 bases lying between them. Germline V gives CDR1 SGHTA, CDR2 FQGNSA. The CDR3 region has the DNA TGTGCCAGCAGCCCCGTGGGGGCGCGAAACAATGAGCAGTTCTTC. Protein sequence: CASSPVGARNNEQFF.